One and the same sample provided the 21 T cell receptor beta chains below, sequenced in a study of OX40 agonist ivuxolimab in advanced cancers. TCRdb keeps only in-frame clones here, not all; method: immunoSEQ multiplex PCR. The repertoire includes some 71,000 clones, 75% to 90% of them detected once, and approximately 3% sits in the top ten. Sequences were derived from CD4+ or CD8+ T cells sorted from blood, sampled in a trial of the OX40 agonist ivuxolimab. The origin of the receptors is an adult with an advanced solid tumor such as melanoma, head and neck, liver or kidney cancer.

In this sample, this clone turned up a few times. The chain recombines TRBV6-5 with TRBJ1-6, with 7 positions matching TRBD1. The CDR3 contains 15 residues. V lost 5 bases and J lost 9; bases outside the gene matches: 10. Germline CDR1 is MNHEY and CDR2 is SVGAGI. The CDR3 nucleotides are TGTGCCAGCAGTACCGACAGGGTCCGGCGTTCACCCCTCCACTTT. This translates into CASSTDRVRRSPLHF.

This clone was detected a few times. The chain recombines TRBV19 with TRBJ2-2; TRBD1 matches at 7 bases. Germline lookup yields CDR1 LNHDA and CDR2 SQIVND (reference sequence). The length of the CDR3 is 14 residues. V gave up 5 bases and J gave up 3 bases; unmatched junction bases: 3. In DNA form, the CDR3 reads TGTGCCAGTAGTCCCGACAGGGACACCGGGGAGCTGTTTTTT. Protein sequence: CASSPDRDTGELFF.

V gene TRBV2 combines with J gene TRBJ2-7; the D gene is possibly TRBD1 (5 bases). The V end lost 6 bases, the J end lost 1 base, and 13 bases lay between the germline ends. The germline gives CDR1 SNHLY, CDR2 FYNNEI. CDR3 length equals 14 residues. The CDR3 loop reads CASSAQQVSYEQYF. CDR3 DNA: TGTGCCAGCAGCGCCCAACAGGTGTCCTACGAGCAGTACTTC.

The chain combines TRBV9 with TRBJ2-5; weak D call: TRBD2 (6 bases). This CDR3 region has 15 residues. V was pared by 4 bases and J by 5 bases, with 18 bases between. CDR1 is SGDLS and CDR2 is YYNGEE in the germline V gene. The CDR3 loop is CASSLEGTQVETQYF. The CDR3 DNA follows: TGTGCCAGCAGCCTCGAGGGGACTCAGGTTGAGACCCAGTACTTC.

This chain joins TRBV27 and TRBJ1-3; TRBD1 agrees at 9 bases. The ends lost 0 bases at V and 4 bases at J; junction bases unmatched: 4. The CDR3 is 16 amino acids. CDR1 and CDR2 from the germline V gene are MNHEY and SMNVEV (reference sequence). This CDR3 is CASSLSAGTGGNTIYF. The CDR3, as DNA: TGTGCCAGCAGTTTATCCGCCGGGACAGGGGGAAACACCATATATTTT.

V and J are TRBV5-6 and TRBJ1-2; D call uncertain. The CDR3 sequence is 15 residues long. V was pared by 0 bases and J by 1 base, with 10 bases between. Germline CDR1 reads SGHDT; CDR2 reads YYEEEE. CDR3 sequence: CASSLGQTNNYGYTF. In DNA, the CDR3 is TGTGCCAGCAGCTTGGGGCAAACCAATAACTATGGCTACACCTTC.

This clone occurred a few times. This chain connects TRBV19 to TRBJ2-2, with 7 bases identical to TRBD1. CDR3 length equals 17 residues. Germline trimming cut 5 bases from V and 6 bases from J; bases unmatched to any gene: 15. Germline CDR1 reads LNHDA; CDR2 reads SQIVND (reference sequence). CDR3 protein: CASSPYLGGQEAGELFF. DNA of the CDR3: TGTGCCAGTAGTCCGTATTTAGGGGGCCAGGAGGCCGGGGAGCTGTTTTTT.

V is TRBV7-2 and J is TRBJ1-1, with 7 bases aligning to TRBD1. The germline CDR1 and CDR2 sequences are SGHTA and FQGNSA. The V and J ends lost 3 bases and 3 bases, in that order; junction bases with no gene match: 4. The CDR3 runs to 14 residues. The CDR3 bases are TGTGCCAGCAGCTTGGACAGGTTTCACACTGAAGCTTTCTTT. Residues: CASSLDRFHTEAFF. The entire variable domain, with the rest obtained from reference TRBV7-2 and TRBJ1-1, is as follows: GAGVSQSPSNKVTEKGKDVELRCDPISGHTALYWYRQSLGQGLEFLIYFQGNSAPDKSGLPSDRFSAERTGGSVSTLTIQRTQQEDSAVYLCASSLDRFHTEAFFGQGTRLTVV.

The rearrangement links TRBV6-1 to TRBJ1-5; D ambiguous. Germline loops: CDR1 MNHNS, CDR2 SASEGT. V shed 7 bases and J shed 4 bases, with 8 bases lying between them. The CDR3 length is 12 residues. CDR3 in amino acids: CASKGPNQPQHF. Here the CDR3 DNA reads TGTGCCAGCAAAGGACCGAATCAGCCCCAGCATTTT.

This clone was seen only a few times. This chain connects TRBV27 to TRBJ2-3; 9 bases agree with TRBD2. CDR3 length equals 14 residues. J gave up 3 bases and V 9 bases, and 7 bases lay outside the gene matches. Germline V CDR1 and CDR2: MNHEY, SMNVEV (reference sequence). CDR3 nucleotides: TGTGCCAGTCATCGGACTAGCGTGACAGATACGCAGTATTTT. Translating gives CASHRTSVTDTQYF.

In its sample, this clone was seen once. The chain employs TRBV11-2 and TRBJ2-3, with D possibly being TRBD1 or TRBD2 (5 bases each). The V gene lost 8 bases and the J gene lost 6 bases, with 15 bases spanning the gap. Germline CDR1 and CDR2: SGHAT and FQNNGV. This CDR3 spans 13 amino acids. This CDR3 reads CASAIRGWDTQYF. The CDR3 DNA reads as TGTGCCAGCGCCATCCGGGGCTGGGATACGCAGTATTTT.

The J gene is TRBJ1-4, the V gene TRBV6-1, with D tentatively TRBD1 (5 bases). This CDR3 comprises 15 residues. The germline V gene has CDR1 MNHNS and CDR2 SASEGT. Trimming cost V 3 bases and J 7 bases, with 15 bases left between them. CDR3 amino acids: CASSDGHLNGEKLFF. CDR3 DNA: TGTGCCAGCAGTGATGGACATCTTAACGGTGAAAAACTGTTTTTT.

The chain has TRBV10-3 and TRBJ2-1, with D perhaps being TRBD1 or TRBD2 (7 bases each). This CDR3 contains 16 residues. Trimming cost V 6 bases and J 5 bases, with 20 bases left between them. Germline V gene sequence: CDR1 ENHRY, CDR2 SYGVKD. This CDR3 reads CAISFPQGGSHNEQFF. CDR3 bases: TGTGCCATCAGCTTCCCCCAGGGGGGGTCCCACAATGAGCAGTTCTTC.

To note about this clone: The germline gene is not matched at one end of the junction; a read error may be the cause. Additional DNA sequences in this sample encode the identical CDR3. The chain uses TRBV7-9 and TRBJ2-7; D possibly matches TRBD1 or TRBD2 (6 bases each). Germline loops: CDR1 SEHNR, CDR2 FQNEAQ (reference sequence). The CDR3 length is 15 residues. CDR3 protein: CASSLEGGGPPPRDF. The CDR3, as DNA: TGTGCCAGCAGCTTAGAGGGGGGCGGTCCCCCCCCACGAGACTTC.

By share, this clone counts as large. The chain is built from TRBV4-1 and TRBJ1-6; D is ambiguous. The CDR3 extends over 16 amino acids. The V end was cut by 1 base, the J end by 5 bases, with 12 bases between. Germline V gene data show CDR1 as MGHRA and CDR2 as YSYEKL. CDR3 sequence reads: CASSQVTTSNNSPLHF. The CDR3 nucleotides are TGCGCCAGCAGCCAAGTCACAACGTCTAATAATTCACCCCTCCACTTT.

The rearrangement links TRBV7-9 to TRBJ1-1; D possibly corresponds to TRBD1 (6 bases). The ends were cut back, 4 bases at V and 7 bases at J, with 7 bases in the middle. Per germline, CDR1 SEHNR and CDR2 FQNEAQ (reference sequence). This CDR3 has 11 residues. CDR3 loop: CASSWTVEAFF. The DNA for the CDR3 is TGTGCCAGCAGCTGGACAGTTGAAGCTTTCTTT.

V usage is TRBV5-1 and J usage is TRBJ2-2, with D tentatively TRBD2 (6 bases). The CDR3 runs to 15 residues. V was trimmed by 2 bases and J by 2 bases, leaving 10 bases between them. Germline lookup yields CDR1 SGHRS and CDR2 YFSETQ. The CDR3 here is CASSFRDSNTGELFF. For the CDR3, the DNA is TGCGCCAGCAGCTTCCGGGACTCCAACACCGGGGAGCTGTTTTTT.

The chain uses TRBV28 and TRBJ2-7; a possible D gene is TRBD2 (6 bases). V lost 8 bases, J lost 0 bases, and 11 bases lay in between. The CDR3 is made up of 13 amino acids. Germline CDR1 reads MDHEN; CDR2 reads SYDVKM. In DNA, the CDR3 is TGTGCCAGCTACGGGACTTACTCCTACGAGCAGTACTTC. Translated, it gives CASYGTYSYEQYF.

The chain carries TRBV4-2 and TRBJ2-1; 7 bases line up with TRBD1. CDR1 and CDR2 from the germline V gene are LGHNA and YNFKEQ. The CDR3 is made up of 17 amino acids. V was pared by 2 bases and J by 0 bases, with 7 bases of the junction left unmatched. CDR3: CASSQLMTGSSYNEQFF. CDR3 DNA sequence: TGTGCCAGCAGCCAATTAATGACAGGGAGCTCCTACAATGAGCAGTTCTTC.

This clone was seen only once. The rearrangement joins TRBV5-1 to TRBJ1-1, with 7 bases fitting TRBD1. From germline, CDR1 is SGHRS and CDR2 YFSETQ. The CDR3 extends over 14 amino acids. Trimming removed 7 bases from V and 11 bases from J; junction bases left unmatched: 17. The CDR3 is CASAPLGTARGAFF. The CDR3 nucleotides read TGCGCCAGCGCCCCACTCGGGACAGCTCGGGGGGCTTTCTTT.

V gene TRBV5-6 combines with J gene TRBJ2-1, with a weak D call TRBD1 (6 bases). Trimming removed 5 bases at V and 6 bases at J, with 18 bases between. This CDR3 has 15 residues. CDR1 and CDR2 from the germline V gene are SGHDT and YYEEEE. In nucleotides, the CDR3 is TGTGCCAGCAGTACCGGACAGAGAGGATTCAATGAGCAGTTCTTC. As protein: CASSTGQRGFNEQFF.